This is a list of T cell receptor beta chains from one sample in a study of identical twins. TCRdb passed the 5' RACE reads through MiXCR, listing each CDR3 protein once. The sample has 500,000 to 650,000 distinct CDR3 sequences; 7.1% are singletons. These sequences were also reported in another study, on yellow fever vaccine responses in identical twins.

The specimen sequenced was PBMCs. The receptors come from a woman between 18 and 30 years old in good health. CDR3s include the opening cysteine and the closing phenylalanine or tryptophan. The D gene is left open where the match is weak. Size is omitted from some rows. Given values are once, few, many or a class for expanded clones.

.	TRBD2	TRBV7-9	TRBJ2-7	CASSQRDGTSGSYEQYF	TGTGCCAGCAGCCAACGGGATGGGACTAGCGGTTCCTACGAGCAGTACTTC
.	.	TRBV5-6	TRBJ2-7	CASSLGGGNLSQYF	TGTGCCAGCAGCTTGGGTGGAGGAAACCTTTCTCAGTACTTC
many	.	TRBV29-1	TRBJ2-2	CSVEQGGGPTGELFF	TGCAGCGTTGAGCAAGGAGGGGGGCCGACCGGGGAGCTGTTTTTT
.	.	TRBV27	TRBJ1-6	CASSLSAGLGNSPLHF	TGTGCCAGCAGTTTATCTGCTGGGCTGGGTAATTCACCCCTCCACTTT
.	.	TRBV20-1	TRBJ2-2	CSARPGPNTGELFF	TGCAGTGCTAGACCGGGGCCGAACACCGGGGAGCTGTTTTTT
many	.	TRBV5-6	TRBJ2-1	CASSLYWTSTYNEQFF	TGTGCCAGCAGCTTGTATTGGACATCTACCTACAATGAGCAGTTCTTC
.	.	TRBV3-1	TRBJ1-3	CASSTGGGFHSGNTIYF	TGTGCCAGCAGCACCGGTGGGGGGTTTCACTCTGGAAACACCATATATTTT
.	TRBD1	TRBV19	TRBJ1-2	CASSRQGTYGYTF	TGTGCCAGTAGTAGACAGGGGACCTATGGCTACACCTTC
.	.	TRBV4-1	TRBJ2-1	CASSQVGDGPIYNEQFF	TGCGCCAGCAGCCAAGTGGGGGACGGGCCTATCTACAATGAGCAGTTCTTC
few	.	TRBV10-3	TRBJ1-2	CAISGSILGGYTF	TGTGCCATCAGCGGGAGTATCCTTGGTGGCTACACCTTC
.	TRBD2	TRBV12-3/TRBV12-4	TRBJ2-2	CASSFLAGETGELFF	TGTGCCAGCAGTTTTCTAGCGGGAGAAACCGGGGAGCTGTTTTTT
many	.	TRBV5-5	TRBJ2-3	CASSLSNSDTQYF	TGTGCCAGCAGCTTGTCGAACTCAGATACGCAGTATTTT
many	.	TRBV24-1	TRBJ1-5	CATSDFTRNQPQHF	TGTGCCACCAGTGATTTTACCAGGAATCAGCCCCAGCATTTT
few	.	TRBV12-3/TRBV12-4	TRBJ1-1	CASSERQRDNTEAFF	TGTGCCAGCAGCGAACGACAGCGGGATAACACTGAAGCTTTCTTT
.	.	TRBV12-3/TRBV12-4	TRBJ2-5	CASRETGTEETQYF	TGTGCCAGCAGGGAAACCGGGACGGAAGAGACCCAGTACTTC
.	.	TRBV2	TRBJ2-7	CASSDSSGISNEQYF	TGTGCCAGCAGTGACAGCAGTGGGATCTCTAACGAGCAGTACTTC
many	.	TRBV12-3/TRBV12-4	TRBJ1-3	CASSSQGSGNTIYF	TGTGCCAGCAGTTCCCAGGGATCTGGAAACACCATATATTTT
.	.	TRBV7-8	TRBJ2-5	CASSPGGRSETQYF	TGTGCCAGCAGCCCCGGTGGTCGCTCAGAGACCCAGTACTTC
few	.	TRBV5-6	TRBJ1-1	CASSLERTPEAFF	TGTGCCAGCAGCTTGGAGAGAACCCCTGAAGCTTTCTTT
few	.	TRBV12-3/TRBV12-4	TRBJ2-5	CASSPGLPLKTQYF	TGTGCCAGCAGTCCTGGACTGCCTCTAAAGACCCAGTACTTC
few	.	TRBV5-1	TRBJ1-4	CASSLGQEKLFF	TGCGCCAGCAGCTTGGGGCAGGAAAAACTGTTTTTT
.	TRBD2	TRBV20-1	TRBJ2-7	CSAKRGTSGTYEQYF	TGCAGTGCCAAAAGGGGGACTAGCGGAACCTACGAGCAGTACTTC
many	.	TRBV20-1	TRBJ2-3	CSADKGGSTDTQYF	TGCAGTGCCGATAAAGGGGGTAGCACAGATACGCAGTATTTT
.	TRBD1	TRBV5-6	TRBJ2-3	CASSLTARGPHF	TGTGCCAGCAGCTTGACTGCCAGGGGGCCCCATTTT
.	.	TRBV12-3/TRBV12-4	TRBJ2-6	CASSQLGGANVLTF	TGTGCCAGCAGTCAACTGGGTGGGGCCAACGTCCTGACTTTC
.	.	TRBV5-5	TRBJ2-7	CASSRDGTTYYEQYF	TGTGCCAGCAGCCGCGACGGGACAACGTACTACGAGCAGTACTTC
many	TRBD2	TRBV5-1	TRBJ2-3	CASSLLAGVSDTQYF	TGCGCCAGCAGCTTGTTAGCGGGAGTGTCAGATACGCAGTATTTT
few	.	TRBV10-3	TRBJ2-1	CAISEARGGADNEQFF	TGTGCCATCAGTGAGGCGAGGGGGGGTGCAGACAATGAGCAGTTCTTC
few	.	TRBV25-1	TRBJ2-3	CASSELEVGSTDTQYF	TGTGCCAGCAGTGAATTAGAGGTAGGGAGCACAGATACGCAGTATTTT
.	TRBD2	TRBV10-3	TRBJ2-1	CAISDPSGITYNEQFF	TGTGCCATCAGTGACCCTAGCGGGATCACCTACAATGAGCAGTTCTTC
.	.	TRBV5-1	TRBJ2-1	CASSLGRQEVGEQFF	TGCGCCAGCAGCTTGGGGCGGCAGGAGGTGGGTGAGCAGTTCTTC
few	.	TRBV11-2	TRBJ1-5	CASSLDLSQPQHF	TGTGCCAGCAGCTTAGATCTGAGCCAGCCCCAGCATTTT
many	.	TRBV29-1	TRBJ2-3	CSVDLTRRTDTQYF	TGCAGCGTTGATCTAACCCGGCGCACAGATACGCAGTATTTT
.	.	TRBV5-1	TRBJ1-2	CASSLAEGPGDGYTF	TGCGCCAGCAGCTTGGCCGAAGGCCCGGGAGATGGCTACACCTTC
.	TRBD1	TRBV12-3/TRBV12-4	TRBJ1-1	CASSTRQGAGTEAFF	TGTGCCAGCAGTACCCGACAGGGGGCGGGAACTGAAGCTTTCTTT
few	.	TRBV5-5	TRBJ1-1	CASSLDRGFRMNTEAFF	TGTGCCAGCAGCTTAGACAGAGGATTTAGAATGAACACTGAAGCTTTCTTT
.	.	TRBV20-1	TRBJ2-1	CSARGSGPGGNEQFF	TGCAGTGCTAGGGGGAGCGGGCCAGGGGGAAATGAGCAGTTCTTC
few	TRBD1	TRBV3-1	TRBJ2-5	CASSQVLTDRDETQYF	TGTGCCAGCAGCCAAGTCCTAACAGACAGGGATGAGACCCAGTACTTC
few	.	TRBV12-3/TRBV12-4	TRBJ2-6	CASSFRTVFSSGANVLTF	TGTGCCAGCAGTTTTCGGACAGTTTTTTCTTCTGGGGCCAACGTCCTGACTTTC
many	.	TRBV7-8	TRBJ2-2	CASSLAENTGELFF	TGTGCCAGCAGCTTAGCGGAGAACACCGGGGAGCTGTTTTTT
many	.	TRBV5-1	TRBJ2-1	CASSLDRPGNEQFF	TGCGCCAGCAGCTTGGATCGACCGGGCAATGAGCAGTTCTTC
few	TRBD2	TRBV2	TRBJ2-2	CASSSTSGGPGSGELFF	TGTGCCAGCAGTTCGACTAGCGGGGGGCCTGGGTCCGGGGAGCTGTTTTTT
few	.	TRBV28	TRBJ2-2	CASSPPGPTGELFF	TGTGCCAGCAGTCCTCCCGGGCCCACCGGGGAGCTGTTTTTT
few	TRBD2	TRBV7-6	TRBJ2-2	CASSPPGVAGETGELFF	TGTGCCAGCAGCCCACCAGGTGTAGCGGGAGAGACCGGGGAGCTGTTTTTT
many	TRBD2	TRBV10-3	TRBJ2-3	CAISESGSGRSTDTQYF	TGTGCCATCAGTGAGTCTGGTAGCGGGAGATCTACAGATACGCAGTATTTT
.	TRBD2	TRBV27	TRBJ2-5	CASRERGALVRTQYF	TGTGCCAGCCGAGAGCGGGGGGCCTTAGTCAGGACCCAGTACTTC
many	.	TRBV12-3/TRBV12-4	TRBJ2-1	CASLGRVYNEQFF	TGTGCCAGCCTCGGGCGTGTCTACAATGAGCAGTTCTTC
few	TRBD1	TRBV20-1	TRBJ1-5	CSAGGQGAGQPQHF	TGCAGTGCTGGTGGACAGGGGGCAGGGCAGCCCCAGCATTTT
many	.	TRBV4-1	TRBJ1-5	CASSQEGLQPQHF	TGCGCCAGCAGCCAGGAAGGGCTTCAGCCCCAGCATTTT
few	.	TRBV24-1	TRBJ2-4	CATSDVGSNLAKNIQYF	TGTGCCACCAGTGATGTAGGATCAAACCTAGCCAAAAACATTCAGTACTTC
few	.	TRBV29-1	TRBJ2-4	CSVVTGQGSKNIQYF	TGCAGCGTGGTGACGGGTCAAGGGAGCAAAAACATTCAGTACTTC
few	TRBD2	TRBV3-1	TRBJ2-5	CASSSRLAGEKETQYF	TGTGCCAGCAGCTCCCGACTAGCGGGGGAGAAAGAGACCCAGTACTTC
many	TRBD2	TRBV12-3/TRBV12-4	TRBJ2-2	CASSLAGGGPTTGELFF	TGTGCCAGCAGTCTTGCCGGCGGGGGGCCAACAACCGGGGAGCTGTTTTTT